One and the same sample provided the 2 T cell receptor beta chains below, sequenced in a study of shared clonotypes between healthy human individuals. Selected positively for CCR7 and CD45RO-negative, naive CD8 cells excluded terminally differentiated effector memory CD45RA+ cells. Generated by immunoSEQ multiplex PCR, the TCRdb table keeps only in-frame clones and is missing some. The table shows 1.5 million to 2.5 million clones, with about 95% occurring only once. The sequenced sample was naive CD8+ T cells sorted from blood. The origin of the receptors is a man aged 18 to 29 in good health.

The CDR3 sequence: CASSMRLAGSYNEQFF. Written as DNA, the CDR3 is TGTGCCAGCAGCATGCGACTAGCGGGGTCCTACAATGAGCAGTTCTTC. This chain connects TRBV13 to TRBJ2-1; 11 bases align to TRBD2. This CDR3 spans 16 amino acids. Germline assignment: CDR1 PRHDT and CDR2 FYEKMQ (reference sequence). The V gene end was trimmed by 5 bases and the J gene end by 1 base; junction bases not matched to a gene: 4.

DNA for the CDR3: TGTGCCAGCAGTTACAGGGAAGGCACAGATACGCAGTATTTT. Translated, it gives CASSYREGTDTQYF. The chain links TRBV27 to TRBJ2-3; tentatively, D is TRBD1 (6 bases). V lost 4 bases and J 1 base, leaving 9 bases between the germline ends. CDR1 is MNHEY and CDR2 is SMNVEV in the germline V gene (reference sequence). CDR3 length: 14 residues.